This TCR beta chain was sequenced during a study of cytomegalovirus exposure and HLA in healthy donors. Findings and caveats of the study: It was reported that the classifier diagnosed cytomegalovirus status with high specificity and sensitivity in both the original and validation cohorts.

The sample holds a few counts of this clone. Its cognate antigen is unknown. This CDR3 contains 18 residues. With 1 base clipped from V and 6 bases from J, the junction kept 13 bases outside the gene matches. In germline, CDR1 is SGHVS, CDR2 FNYEAQ. PCR employed 60 Vbeta and 13 Jbeta primers. Sequencing used immunoSEQ multiplex PCR; TCRdb keeps in-frame clones, though not all of them. The data contain around 160,000 clones, approximately 73% of them singletons. Sequenced sample: PBMCs. The V and J genes are TRBV7-6 and TRBJ2-1; TRBD1 aligns across 9 bases. This clonotype was sampled from a woman between 18 and 29 years old in good health and CMV-seronegative. CDR3 DNA: TGTGCCAGCAGCTTAGACGTTACAGGGGACAGGGCCCTCAATGAGCAGTTCTTC. Protein product: CASSLDVTGDRALNEQFF.